These 17 T cell receptor beta chains were all obtained from the same sample, sequenced in a study of blood T cell repertoires in COVID-19. The table came from immunoSEQ multiplex PCR; TCRdb's copy has only in-frame clones and leaves some out. The sample has around 100,000 clones; approximately 90% are singletons. Source material: peripheral blood. All receptors come from a man aged 50 to 59 with active COVID-19.

This clone was counted once. This rearrangement joins TRBV9 to TRBJ2-3; D is ambiguous. The length of the CDR3 is 16 residues. V lost 0 bases to trimming and J lost 0 bases, with 11 bases between them. Germline V gene sequence: CDR1 SGDLS, CDR2 YYNGEE. CDR3 nucleotide sequence: TGTGCCAGCAGCGTAGGTGTCTCAACTAGCACAGATACGCAGTATTTT. This encodes CASSVGVSTSTDTQYF.

The chain employs TRBV10-2 and TRBJ2-7; possibly TRBD2 for D (5 bases). CDR1 WSHSY and CDR2 SAAADI come from the germline V gene. The CDR3 totals 15 residues. V lost 0 bases and J 0 bases, leaving 9 bases between the germline ends. The DNA for the CDR3 is TGCGCCAGCAGTGAGTCTTTCGGGGACTCCTACGAGCAGTACTTC. Protein: CASSESFGDSYEQYF.

The rearrangement links TRBV19 to TRBJ1-1; no clear D. CDR3 length: 13 residues. V was trimmed by 7 bases and J by 4 bases, leaving 13 bases between them. Germline CDR1 and CDR2: LNHDA and SQIVND (reference sequence). CDR3 loop: CASNRGIGTEAFF. For the CDR3, the DNA is TGTGCCAGTAATAGAGGGATCGGCACTGAAGCTTTCTTT. The entire variable domain, with the rest obtained from reference TRBV19 and TRBJ1-1, is as follows: DGGITQSPKYLFRKEGQNVTLSCEQNLNHDAMYWYRQDPGQGLRLIYYSQIVNDFQKGDIAEGYSVSREKKESFPLTVTSAQKNPTAFYLCASNRGIGTEAFFGQGTRLTVV.

V gene TRBV7-6 combines with J gene TRBJ1-6; tentative D call: TRBD1 (5 bases). This CDR3 contains 15 residues. V dropped 5 bases and J dropped 7 bases, with 15 bases sitting between them. CDR1 is SGHVS, CDR2 FNYEAQ, per germline. The CDR3 protein is CASSRGGTDNSPLHF. Written as DNA, the CDR3 is TGTGCCAGCAGCAGAGGCGGGACTGACAATTCACCCCTCCACTTT. The full variable domain, its missing parts supplied by reference TRBV7-6 and TRBJ1-6, is GAGVSQSPRYKVTKRGQDVALRCDPISGHVSLYWYRQALGQGPEFLTYFNYEAQQDKSGLPNDRFSAERPEGSISTLTIQRTEQRDSAMYRCASSRGGTDNSPLHFGNGTRLTVT.

The chain recombines TRBV19 with TRBJ2-5; a weak D match, TRBD1 (6 bases). This CDR3 spans 14 amino acids. Germline CDR1 LNHDA, CDR2 SQIVND (reference sequence). Trimming took off 4 bases at V and 2 bases at J, with 11 bases between the two ends. The CDR3 reads CASSNTGRQETQYF. The CDR3 DNA reads as TGTGCCAGTAGTAATACAGGGAGACAAGAGACCCAGTACTTC.

This chain uses TRBV3-1 (or the pseudogene TRBV3-2) with TRBJ2-5, with a possible D match to TRBD2 (6 bases). The length of the CDR3 is 14 residues. CDR1 LGHDT and CDR2 YNNKEL come from the germline V gene (reference sequence). V lost 4 bases and J 2 bases, leaving 11 bases between the germline ends. CDR3 DNA: TGTGCCAGCAGCCTACGTCGGGAGCAAGAGACCCAGTACTTC. The encoded protein is CASSLRREQETQYF.

The chain links TRBV7-2 to TRBJ2-1, with 7 bases fitting TRBD2. V lost 5 bases, J lost 5 bases, and 12 bases stayed unmatched. Germline V gives CDR1 SGHTA, CDR2 FQGNSA. The CDR3 has 16 residues. The CDR3 DNA sequence: TGTGCCAGCAGCCCGACCTGGGCGGGAGTGAACAATGAGCAGTTCTTC. Its protein product is CASSPTWAGVNNEQFF.

The V gene is TRBV3-1 (or the pseudogene TRBV3-2), the J gene TRBJ2-7; 10 bases fit TRBD2. The CDR3 spans 14 residues. Germline CDR1 LGHDT, CDR2 YNNKEL (reference sequence). V lost 1 base and J lost 6; bases outside the gene matches: 3. CDR3 in amino acids: CASSQGVAGGEQYV. In nucleotides, the CDR3 is TGTGCCAGCAGCCAAGGGGTAGCGGGAGGCGAGCAGTACGTC.

The chain is built from TRBV3-1 (or the pseudogene TRBV3-2) and TRBJ2-1, with 8 bases lining up with TRBD2. The V and J ends lost 4 bases and 4 bases, in that order; junction bases with no gene match: 6. The length of the CDR3 is 15 residues. Germline V CDR1 and CDR2: LGHDT, YNNKEL (reference sequence). CDR3 protein: CASSRFRGGYNEQFF. CDR3 nucleotide sequence: TGTGCCAGCAGCCGTTTCCGGGGGGGGTACAATGAGCAGTTCTTC.

This clone turned up a few times. The rearrangement joins TRBV2 to TRBJ1-1; D call uncertain. V was clipped by 1 base and J by 0 bases, with 6 bases between them. CDR3 size: 14 residues. Germline V gene lookup returns CDR1 SNHLY and CDR2 FYNNEI. The CDR3 region is CASSEDYLNTEAFF. The CDR3 DNA reads as TGTGCCAGCAGTGAAGACTATTTGAACACTGAAGCTTTCTTT.

This sequence joins TRBV6-5 and TRBJ1-5; tentative D call: TRBD1 (5 bases). Trimming pared 0 bases from V and 6 bases from J, leaving 9 bases between. The length of the CDR3 is 14 residues. Germline V gives CDR1 MNHEY, CDR2 SVGAGI. The CDR3 DNA sequence: TGTGCCAGCAGTTACTCAGGAGGGACTCAGCCCCAGCATTTT. It specifies CASSYSGGTQPQHF.

The chain carries TRBV13 and TRBJ2-2; D perhaps matches TRBD2 (5 bases). Germline values: CDR1 PRHDT, CDR2 FYEKMQ (reference sequence). This CDR3 contains 14 residues. V was cut by 2 bases and J by 1 base, with 5 bases left in between. The CDR3 reads CASSLSGNTGELFF. The CDR3 nucleotides read TGTGCCAGCAGCTTAAGCGGGAACACCGGGGAGCTGTTTTTT.

The sample holds one count of this clone. The chain employs TRBV5-1 and TRBJ2-3, with TRBD2 matching 10 bases. J was trimmed by 1 base and V by 4 bases; bases with no gene match: 0. The CDR3 sequence is 14 residues long. Germline lookup yields CDR1 SGHRS and CDR2 YFSETQ. The CDR3 is CASSGTSGTDTQYF. Here the CDR3 DNA reads TGCGCCAGCAGCGGGACTAGCGGCACAGATACGCAGTATTTT.

The chain uses TRBV11-2 and TRBJ1-6; a weak D match, TRBD1 (6 bases). Trimming shortened V by 4 bases and J by 10 bases, and 11 bases separated the two germline ends. Germline CDR1 and CDR2: SGHAT and FQNNGV. CDR3 length: 13 amino acids. DNA of the CDR3: TGTGCCAGCAGCTATACAGGGAAATCACCCCTCCACTTT. Translated: CASSYTGKSPLHF.

CDR3 DNA: TGTGCCAGCAGCTTAAGCCACTCCGGGACAGTCGGCTACACCTTC. Translated, it gives CASSLSHSGTVGYTF. The rearrangement links TRBV7-2 to TRBJ1-2; 7 bases line up with TRBD1. The CDR3 consists of 15 residues. Germline V gene data show CDR1 as SGHTA and CDR2 as FQGNSA. After removal of 2 bases from V and 8 bases from J, the junction contained 11 bases not matched to a gene.

This sequence joins TRBV3-1 (or the pseudogene TRBV3-2) and TRBJ1-1, with D maybe TRBD1 (5 bases). With 4 bases removed from V and 4 bases from J, the gap between germline ends came to 22 bases. This CDR3 is 17 amino acids long. Germline loops: CDR1 LGHDT, CDR2 YNNKEL (reference sequence). In nucleotides, the CDR3 is TGTGCCAGCAGCCCACACCAGGTTCCCTACGGGGGCACTGAAGCTTTCTTT. Translated, it gives CASSPHQVPYGGTEAFF.

The genes are TRBV6-1 and TRBJ2-5; 8 bases are shared with TRBD2. J was trimmed by 7 bases and V by 2 bases; bases with no gene match: 9. From germline, CDR1 is MNHNS and CDR2 SASEGT. The CDR3 contains 15 residues. CDR3 sequence reads: CASSERRGGVRTQYF. CDR3 coding DNA: TGTGCCAGCAGTGAAAGACGGGGGGGTGTACGGACCCAGTACTTC.